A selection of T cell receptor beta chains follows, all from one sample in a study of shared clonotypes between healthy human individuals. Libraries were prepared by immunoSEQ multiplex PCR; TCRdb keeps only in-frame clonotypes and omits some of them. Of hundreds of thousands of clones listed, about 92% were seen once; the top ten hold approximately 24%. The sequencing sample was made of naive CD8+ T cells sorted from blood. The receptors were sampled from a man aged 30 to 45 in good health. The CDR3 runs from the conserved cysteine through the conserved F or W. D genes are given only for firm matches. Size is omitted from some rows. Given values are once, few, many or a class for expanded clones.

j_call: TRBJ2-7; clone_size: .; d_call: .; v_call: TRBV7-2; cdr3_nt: TGTGCCAGCAGCTTAGGGCTCTCCTACGAGCAGTACTTC; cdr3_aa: CASSLGLSYEQYF
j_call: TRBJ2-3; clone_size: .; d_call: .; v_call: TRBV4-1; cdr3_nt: TGCGCCAGCAGCGGTCTGGTGGCAGATACGCAGTATTTT; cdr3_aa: CASSGLVADTQYF
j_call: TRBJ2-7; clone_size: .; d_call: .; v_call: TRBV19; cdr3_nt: TGTGCCAGTAGTACGGAACTATCAGGGAAGCACAGCTCCTACGAGCAGTACTTC; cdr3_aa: CASSTELSGKHSSYEQYF
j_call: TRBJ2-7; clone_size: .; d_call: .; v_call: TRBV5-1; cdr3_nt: TGCGCCAGCAGCTTGTCTCGGACTGGACCCTACGAGCAGTACTTC; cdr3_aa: CASSLSRTGPYEQYF
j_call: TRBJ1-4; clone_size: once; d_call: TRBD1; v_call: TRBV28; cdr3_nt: TGTGCCAGCAGTCTCAGGGGGTCCAGCACTAATGAAAAACTGTTTTTT; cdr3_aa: CASSLRGSSTNEKLFF
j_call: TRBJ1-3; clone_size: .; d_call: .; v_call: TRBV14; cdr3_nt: TGTGCCAGCAGCCCGTACCGGGACACAGGAAACACCATATATTTT; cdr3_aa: CASSPYRDTGNTIYF
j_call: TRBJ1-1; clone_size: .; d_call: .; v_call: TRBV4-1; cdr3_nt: TGCGCCAGCAGCCAAGAAGGAACGAACACTGAAGCTTTCTTT; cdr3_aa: CASSQEGTNTEAFF
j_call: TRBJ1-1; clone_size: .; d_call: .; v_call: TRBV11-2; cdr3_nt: TGTGCCAGCAGAAGTCGAGAGGCAGGGAGGACTGAAGCTTTCTTT; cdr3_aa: CASRSREAGRTEAFF
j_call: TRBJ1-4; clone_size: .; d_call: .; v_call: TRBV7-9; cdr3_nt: TGTGCCAGCAGCCTTGCAACTAATGAAAAACTGTTTTTT; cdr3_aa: CASSLATNEKLFF
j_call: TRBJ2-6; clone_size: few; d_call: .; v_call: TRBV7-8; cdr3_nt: TGTGCCAGCGGCGGCTCTGGGGCCAACGTCCTGACTTTC; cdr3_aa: CASGGSGANVLTF
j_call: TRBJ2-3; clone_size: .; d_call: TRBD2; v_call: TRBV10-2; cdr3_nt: TGCGCCAGCAGCCCGAGGGGGACTAGCGTGACAGATACGCAGTATTTT; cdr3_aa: CASSPRGTSVTDTQYF
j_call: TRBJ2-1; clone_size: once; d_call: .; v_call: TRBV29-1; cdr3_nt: TGCAGCGCATTGGACATTTACAATGAGCAGTTCTTC; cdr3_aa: CSALDIYNEQFF
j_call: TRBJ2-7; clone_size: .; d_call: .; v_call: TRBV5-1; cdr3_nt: TGCGCCAGCACGGACAGCAACTCCTACGAGCAGTACTTC; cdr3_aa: CASTDSNSYEQYF
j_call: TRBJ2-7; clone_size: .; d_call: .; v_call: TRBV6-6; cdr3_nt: TGTGCCAGCAGTTACAGGTCCCGACAGTTGTCCTACGAGCAGTACTTC; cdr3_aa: CASSYRSRQLSYEQYF
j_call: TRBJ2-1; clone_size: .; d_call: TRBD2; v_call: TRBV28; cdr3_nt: TGTGCCAGCAGTCCTAGGACTAGCGGAGGGGATGAGCAGTTCTTC; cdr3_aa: CASSPRTSGGDEQFF
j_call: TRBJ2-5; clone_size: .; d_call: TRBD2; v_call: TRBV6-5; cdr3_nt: TGTGCCAGCAGACGGGGACTAGCGGGAGGAGAGACCCAGTACTTC; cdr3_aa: CASRRGLAGGETQYF
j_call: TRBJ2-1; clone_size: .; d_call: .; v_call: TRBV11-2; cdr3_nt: TGTGCCAGCAGCCAACTTGGGAGTGGGGTTTACAATGAGCAGTTCTTC; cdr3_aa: CASSQLGSGVYNEQFF
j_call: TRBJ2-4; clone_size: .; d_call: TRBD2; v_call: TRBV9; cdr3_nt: TGTGCCAGCAGCCCGCGCGGGGAGGGCCTCACCAAAAACATTCAGTACTTC; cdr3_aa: CASSPRGEGLTKNIQYF
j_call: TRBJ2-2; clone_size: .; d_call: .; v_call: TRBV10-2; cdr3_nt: TGCGCCAGCAGTGATGGGACCTCGAACACCGGGGAGCTGTTTTTT; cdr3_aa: CASSDGTSNTGELFF
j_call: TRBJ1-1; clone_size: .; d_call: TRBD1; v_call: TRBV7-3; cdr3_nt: TGTGCCAGCAGCCGGACAGGGTGGTCGGCTGAAGCTTTCTTT; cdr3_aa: CASSRTGWSAEAFF
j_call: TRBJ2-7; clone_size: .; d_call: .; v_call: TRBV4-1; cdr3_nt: TGCGCCAGCAGCCAGGGTACCGGGACCTCCGAGCAGTACTTC; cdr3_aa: CASSQGTGTSEQYF
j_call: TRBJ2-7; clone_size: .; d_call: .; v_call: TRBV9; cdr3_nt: TGTGCCAGCAGCGTAGAGGAGGGGGCGCTCGAGCAGTACTTC; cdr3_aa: CASSVEEGALEQYF
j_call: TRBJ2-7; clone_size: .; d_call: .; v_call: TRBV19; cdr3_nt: TGTGCCAGTAGTTTGTTCTGGAGGGAGCCAGACGCGGGCTACGAGCAGTACTTC; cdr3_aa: CASSLFWREPDAGYEQYF
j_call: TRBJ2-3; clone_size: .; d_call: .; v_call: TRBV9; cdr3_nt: TGTGCCAGCAGCCCGCAGCGTAGCACAGATACGCAGTATTTT; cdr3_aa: CASSPQRSTDTQYF
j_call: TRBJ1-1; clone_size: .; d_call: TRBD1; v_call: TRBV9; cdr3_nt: TGTGCCAGCAGCGTGAGCGACAGGGGGCAAAATGGTGAAGCTTTCTTT; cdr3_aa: CASSVSDRGQNGEAFF
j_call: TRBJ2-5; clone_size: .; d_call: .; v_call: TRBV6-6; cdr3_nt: TGTGCCAGCCATACTAGTGTGGGGAAAGAGACCCAGTACTTC; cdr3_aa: CASHTSVGKETQYF